The 10 T cell receptor beta chains below were found in one sample sequenced in a study of cytomegalovirus exposure and HLA in healthy donors. Researchers ran the PCR with 60 Vbeta and 13 Jbeta primers. The method was immunoSEQ multiplex PCR; TCRdb's version includes in-frame clones alone and lacks a portion of them. The sample lists roughly 100,000 clones; approximately 82% were seen once. The source material was PBMCs. These receptors all come from a man aged 40-49 years in good health and CMV-seronegative.

This clone was found a few times. V usage is TRBV7-8 and J usage is TRBJ2-7; TRBD2 agrees at 9 bases. The V segment lost 1 base and the J segment 0 bases; nucleotides outside the gene matches: 13. The CDR3 runs to 19 residues. Germline lookup yields CDR1 SGHVS and CDR2 FQNEAQ. As DNA, the CDR3 is TGTGCCAGCAGCTTAGAAAGCGGGGGGTATGAATCAGGCTCCTACGAGCAGTACTTC. Protein sequence: CASSLESGGYESGSYEQYF.

The chain couples TRBV11-3 to TRBJ2-4; TRBD2 matches 14 bases. CDR1 and CDR2 from the germline V gene are SGHNT and YENEEA. There are 15 residues in the CDR3. Trimming cost V 5 bases and J 9 bases; bases outside gene matches: 6. The CDR3 region is CASSPGLAGASIQYF. The CDR3 DNA is TGTGCCAGCAGCCCGGGACTAGCGGGGGCCTCCATTCAGTACTTC.

The chain joins TRBV19 to TRBJ1-1, with D tentatively TRBD1 (5 bases). Trimming removed 7 bases from V and 1 base from J, with 13 bases in between. Germline V lookup: CDR1 LNHDA, CDR2 SQIVND (reference sequence). This CDR3 has 14 residues. CDR3: CASTPGKRNTEAFF. The CDR3 bases are TGTGCCAGTACTCCAGGGAAGAGGAACACTGAAGCTTTCTTT.

The chain combines TRBV10-3 with TRBJ2-1; 8 bases align to TRBD2. The V gene's germline CDR1 is ENHRY and CDR2 SYGVKD. This CDR3 spans 12 amino acids. The J segment lost 8 bases and the V segment lost 8 bases, leaving 5 bases of the junction unmatched. The CDR3 protein is CAIGNSGDEQFF. DNA of the CDR3: TGTGCCATCGGGAATAGCGGGGATGAGCAGTTCTTC.

Written as DNA, the CDR3 is TGTGCCACCTCGGAGGACAGCTCCTACGAGCAGTACTTC. Translation gives CATSEDSSYEQYF. The V call is TRBV15, the J call TRBJ2-7; the D gene is possibly TRBD1 (6 bases). The CDR3 runs 13 residues. Between the trimmed V and J ends, which lost 8 bases and 0 bases, there was a span of 11 bases. Germline-derived CDR1 and CDR2 are LNHNV and YYDKDF (reference sequence).

J is TRBJ2-1 and V is TRBV5-4; 8 bases agree with TRBD2. Germline lookup yields CDR1 SGHNT and CDR2 YYREEE (reference sequence). V lost 2 bases to trimming and J lost 4 bases; unmatched junction nucleotides: 8. The CDR3 has 16 residues. CDR3 residues: CASSFGAGGHYNEQFF. In DNA form, the CDR3 reads TGTGCCAGCAGCTTCGGGGCGGGGGGCCATTACAATGAGCAGTTCTTC.

This clone was observed a single time. This chain links TRBV30 with TRBJ1-2, with unresolved D. The CDR3 is 13 amino acids. Germline V gives CDR1 GTSNPN, CDR2 SVGIG (reference sequence). V lost 0 bases to trimming and J lost 4 bases, with 9 bases between them. The CDR3 DNA reads TGTGCCTGGAGTGTAGAGGTTTTCTATGGCTACACCTTC. Its protein is CAWSVEVFYGYTF.

CDR3 DNA sequence: TGCGCCAGCAGCTTTTTCCCGGGACAGGGTACCACAGATACGCAGTATTTT. Translating gives CASSFFPGQGTTDTQYF. This sequence joins TRBV5-1 and TRBJ2-3, with 9 bases lining up with TRBD1. Germline V lookup: CDR1 SGHRS, CDR2 YFSETQ. V was clipped by 2 bases and J by 2 bases; unmatched bases: 9. This CDR3 region has 17 residues.

The chain has TRBV13 and TRBJ2-7; weak D call: TRBD1 (6 bases). The CDR3 extends over 14 amino acids. Germline V lookup: CDR1 PRHDT, CDR2 FYEKMQ (reference sequence). Trimming shortened V by 7 bases and J by 7 bases, and 20 bases separated the two germline ends. CDR3 sequence reads: CASTLQGIRGEQYF. The CDR3, as DNA: TGTGCCAGCACTCTTCAGGGGATTCGCGGTGAGCAGTACTTC.

This chain uses TRBV11-2 with TRBJ2-5; 8 positions match TRBD1. Germline V gene sequence: CDR1 SGHAT, CDR2 FQNNGV. The CDR3 is 15 amino acids. The V segment lost 6 bases and the J segment 4 bases; nucleotides outside the gene matches: 10. This CDR3 is CASRRTGWSGETQYF. In DNA form, the CDR3 reads TGTGCCAGCAGACGGACAGGGTGGTCGGGAGAGACCCAGTACTTC.